The 20 T cell receptor beta chains below come from one sample, sequenced in a study of T cells in localized non-small cell lung cancer. The method was immunoSEQ multiplex PCR; TCRdb's version includes in-frame clones alone and lacks a portion of them. The sample comprises some 80,000 clones, roughly 86% of which are singletons, and about 2.7% rests with the top ten. The source was peripheral blood, collected before any cancer treatment. Every receptor here comes from a man aged 40 to 70 with stage I lung adenocarcinoma.

The V call is TRBV9, the J call TRBJ2-7; no clear D gene. The CDR3 extends over 14 amino acids. V was pared by 4 bases and J by 0 bases, with 11 bases between. Per germline, CDR1 SGDLS and CDR2 YYNGEE. The CDR3 region is CASSPKVPSYEQYF. The CDR3 nucleotides read TGTGCCAGCAGCCCGAAAGTGCCCTCCTACGAGCAGTACTTC.

The chain combines TRBV6-4 with TRBJ1-4; 9 bases line up with TRBD1. V shed 7 bases, J shed 8 bases, and the junction held 17 bases outside the gene matches. There are 17 residues in the CDR3. Germline V gene lookup returns CDR1 MRHNA and CDR2 SNTAGT. The CDR3 bases are TGTGCCAGCACCAACCCCCAGGGGGACAGGGTAGAGGAAAAACTGTTTTTT. Residues: CASTNPQGDRVEEKLFF.

The V and J genes are TRBV7-9 and TRBJ1-2, with D perhaps TRBD1 (6 bases). This CDR3 spans 15 amino acids. Germline V gene sequence: CDR1 SEHNR, CDR2 FQNEAQ (reference sequence). V was trimmed by 0 bases and J by 2 bases, leaving 10 bases between them. The CDR3 nucleotides are TGTGCCAGCAGCTTAGCGGGGGCCCAGAACTATGGCTACACCTTC. Protein: CASSLAGAQNYGYTF.

J is TRBJ1-2 and V is TRBV5-4; D may be TRBD1 (5 bases). The CDR3 totals 14 residues. V lost 2 bases and J 12 bases, leaving 20 bases between the germline ends. In germline, CDR1 is SGHNT, CDR2 YYREEE (reference sequence). CDR3 DNA sequence: TGTGCCAGCAGCTTACCCCCGCCGGGACCAAGGAACACCTTC. As protein: CASSLPPPGPRNTF.

V gene TRBV5-1 combines with J gene TRBJ2-7; a weak D match, TRBD1 (6 bases). Trimming left V 2 bases short and J 2 bases short, with 14 bases between. Germline CDR1 is SGHRS and CDR2 is YFSETQ. The CDR3 sequence is 15 residues long. The CDR3 coding sequence is TGCGCCAGCAGCTTTGTACGTCAGGGGCCCTACGAGCAGTACTTC. It is translated as CASSFVRQGPYEQYF. Supplemented by reference TRBV5-1 and TRBJ2-7, the full variable domain reads KAGVTQTPRYLIKTRGQQVTLSCSPISGHRSVSWYQQTPGQGLQFLFEYFSETQRNKGNFPGRFSGRQFSNSRSEMNVSTLELGDSALYLCASSFVRQGPYEQYFGPGTRLTVT.

The sample holds a few counts of this clone. The chain is built from TRBV6-5 and TRBJ1-1, with 8 bases fitting TRBD1. The CDR3 contains 15 residues. Trimming removed 6 bases from V and 3 bases from J; junction bases left unmatched: 9. CDR1 and CDR2 from the germline V gene are MNHEY and SVGAGI. The CDR3 protein is CASRIRTGRYTEAFF. The CDR3 DNA sequence: TGTGCCAGCAGAATAAGGACAGGGCGGTACACTGAAGCTTTCTTT.

The chain is built from TRBV12-5 and TRBJ2-3; possibly TRBD1 or TRBD2 for D (5 bases each). Trimming took off 0 bases at V and 10 bases at J, with 8 bases between the two ends. Germline CDR1 and CDR2: LGHNT and FRNRAP. The CDR3 runs to 12 residues. The chain's CDR3 is CASGLVGRAQYF. The DNA of the CDR3 is TGTGCTAGTGGTTTGGTGGGACGGGCGCAGTATTTT. Full variable domain (rest looked up from reference TRBV12-5 and TRBJ2-3): DARVTQTPRHKVTEMGQEVTMRCQPILGHNTVFWYRQTMMQGLELLAYFRNRAPLDDSGMPKDRFSAEMPDATLATLKIQPSEPRDSAVYFCASGLVGRAQYFGPGTRLTVL.

This chain uses TRBV30 with TRBJ2-1, with D possibly TRBD2 on 6 matching bases. The V gene's germline CDR1 is GTSNPN and CDR2 SVGIG (reference sequence). The CDR3 runs 12 residues. V shed 1 base and J shed 10 bases, with 11 bases lying between them. DNA for the CDR3: TGTGCCTGGAGTGGCCGGGGAGGAGAGCAGTTCTTC. This sequence encodes CAWSGRGGEQFF.

This sequence joins TRBV30 and TRBJ1-1; D uncertain. CDR1 and CDR2 from the germline V gene are GTSNPN and SVGIG (reference sequence). The CDR3 covers 14 residues. Trimming shortened V by 0 bases and J by 1 base, and 9 bases separated the two germline ends. In DNA, the CDR3 is TGTGCCTGGAGTGTTGGTGGATCGAACACTGAAGCTTTCTTT. Protein product: CAWSVGGSNTEAFF. The variable domain in full, with the rest retrieved from reference TRBV30 and TRBJ1-1, is SQTIHQWPATLVQPVGSPLSLECTVEGTSNPNLYWYRQAAGRGLQLLFYSVGIGQISSEVPQNLSASRPQDRQFILSSKKLLLSDSGFYLCAWSVGGSNTEAFFGQGTRLTVV.

V and J are TRBV10-3 and TRBJ2-5; TRBD1 aligns across 10 bases. V dropped 10 bases and J dropped 1; count of bases not matched to a gene: 12. This CDR3 contains 16 residues. In germline, CDR1 is ENHRY, CDR2 SYGVKD. As DNA, the CDR3 is TGTGCCACGAAGGGTGGGACAGGGGCGATCCAAGAGACCCAGTACTTC. Translated: CATKGGTGAIQETQYF.

The rearrangement uses TRBV25-1 and TRBJ1-4, with a possible D match to TRBD1 (6 bases). The V end lost 0 bases, the J end lost 8 bases, and 13 bases lay between the germline ends. From germline, CDR1 is MGHDK and CDR2 SYGVNS. CDR3 length equals 15 residues. CDR3 DNA: TGTGCCAGCAGTGAATACAGGGGAAGTTTGGAAAAACTGTTTTTT. Translation: CASSEYRGSLEKLFF.

This chain connects TRBV30 to TRBJ2-6; D is unclear. This CDR3 spans 13 amino acids. Per germline, CDR1 GTSNPN and CDR2 SVGIG (reference sequence). V lost 3 bases, J lost 3 bases, and 6 bases lay in between. Here the CDR3 DNA reads TGTGCCTGGAGGGCCATTGGGGCCAACGTCCTGACTTTC. This gives the protein CAWRAIGANVLTF.

CDR3 DNA sequence: TGTGCCAGTCACGGGTCCCCGGAGACCCAGTACTTC. Protein sequence: CASHGSPETQYF. The V call is TRBV7-8, the J call TRBJ2-5, with D unresolved. The CDR3 contains 12 residues. The V end was cut by 9 bases, the J end by 5 bases, with 13 bases between. The V gene's germline CDR1 is SGHVS and CDR2 FQNEAQ.

In its sample, this clone ranks as medium-sized (0.01 to 0.1%). The chain carries TRBV10-3 and TRBJ1-2, with D possibly matching TRBD1 (6 bases). The germline V and J ends were trimmed by 3 bases and 4 bases, with 15 bases remaining between them. In germline, CDR1 is ENHRY, CDR2 SYGVKD. CDR3 length: 15 residues. This CDR3 reads CAISESQGHSYGYTF. CDR3 nucleotide sequence: TGTGCCATCAGTGAATCGCAGGGGCACTCCTATGGCTACACCTTC.

This clone was seen once. The chain joins TRBV4-3 to TRBJ2-7; 7 nucleotides line up with TRBD1. With 0 bases clipped from V and 3 bases from J, the junction kept 5 bases outside the gene matches. CDR1 is LGHNA and CDR2 is YSLEER in the germline V gene. The CDR3 is made up of 15 amino acids. The CDR3, as DNA: TGCGCCAGCAGCCAAGATTGGGGACAGCTCTACGAGCAGTACTTC. Encoded protein: CASSQDWGQLYEQYF.

This chain links TRBV4-1 with TRBJ2-5; 10 bases line up with TRBD2. CDR3 length: 16 residues. From germline, CDR1 is MGHRA and CDR2 YSYEKL. With 0 bases clipped from V and 2 bases from J, the junction kept 3 bases outside the gene matches. The CDR3, as DNA: TGCGCCAGCAGCCAAGAGCTAGCGGGGGTTCAAGAGACCCAGTACTTC. Translating it yields CASSQELAGVQETQYF.

V gene TRBV5-5 combines with J gene TRBJ1-1, with 7 bases lining up with TRBD1. Unmatched junction bases numbered 6, after V lost 3 bases and J lost 1 base. The CDR3 is made up of 15 amino acids. Germline V CDR1 and CDR2: SGHKS, YYEKEE (reference sequence). The CDR3: CASSWEGQSNTEAFF. In nucleotides, the CDR3 is TGTGCCAGCAGCTGGGAGGGACAGTCGAACACTGAAGCTTTCTTT.

The chain employs TRBV27 and TRBJ1-1, with D possibly being TRBD1 (6 bases). The V gene's germline CDR1 is MNHEY and CDR2 SMNVEV (reference sequence). The CDR3 is 14 residues long. The V end lost 5 bases, the J end lost 5 bases, and 15 bases lay between the germline ends. In DNA form, the CDR3 reads TGTGCCAGCAGTCCCTATACAGGGAGGACTGAAGCTTTCTTT. Its translation: CASSPYTGRTEAFF.

The chain uses TRBV11-2 and TRBJ1-1, with TRBD1 identical over 9 bases. Germline V gene sequence: CDR1 SGHAT, CDR2 FQNNGV. The length of the CDR3 is 14 residues. V lost 5 bases to trimming and J lost 1 base; unmatched junction nucleotides: 2. The CDR3 reads CASSMTGGNTEAFF. CDR3 nucleotide sequence: TGTGCCAGCAGCATGACAGGGGGGAACACTGAAGCTTTCTTT.

This chain uses TRBV28 with TRBJ1-2, with 12 nucleotides matching TRBD1. The germline gives CDR1 MDHEN, CDR2 SYDVKM. V trimming: 8 bases; J trimming: 8 bases; junction bases outside the gene matches: 12. The CDR3 has 15 residues. The CDR3 sequence is CASSTPGTGGRGYTF. CDR3 sequence (DNA): TGTGCCAGCTCCACCCCCGGGACAGGGGGCCGCGGCTACACCTTC.